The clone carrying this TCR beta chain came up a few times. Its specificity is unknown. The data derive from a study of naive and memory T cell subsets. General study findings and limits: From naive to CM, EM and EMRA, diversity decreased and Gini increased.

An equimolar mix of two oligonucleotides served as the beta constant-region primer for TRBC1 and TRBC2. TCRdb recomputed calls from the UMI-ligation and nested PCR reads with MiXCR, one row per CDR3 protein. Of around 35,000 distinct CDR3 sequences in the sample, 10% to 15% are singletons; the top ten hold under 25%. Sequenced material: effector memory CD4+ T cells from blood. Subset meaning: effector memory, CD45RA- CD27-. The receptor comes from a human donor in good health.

The CDR3 DNA reads as TGCAGTGCTAGCTGGGGGCAGGGTGGAGGCTACACCTTC. Translating it yields CSASWGQGGGYTF. This rearrangement joins TRBV20-1 to TRBJ1-2; tentative D call: TRBD1 (6 bases). Trimming removed 3 bases at V and 8 bases at J, with 16 bases between. CDR1 is DFQATT, CDR2 SNEGSKA, per germline (reference sequence). The CDR3 length is 13 residues.